These 16 T cell receptor beta chains originate from one sample sequenced in a study of cytomegalovirus exposure and HLA in healthy donors. The PCR made use of 60 Vbeta and 13 Jbeta primers. The data were produced by immunoSEQ multiplex PCR, yet TCRdb's version contains in-frame clones alone and is incomplete. This table holds 150,000 to 200,000 clones, around 84% found once. The sample taken for sequencing was PBMCs. The receptor source for this set is a man in his forties in good health and CMV-seropositive.

This chain uses TRBV15 with TRBJ1-3; a possible D gene is TRBD1 (6 bases). The CDR3 sequence is 17 residues long. Between the trimmed V and J ends, which lost 0 bases and 4 bases, there was a span of 16 bases. Per germline, CDR1 LNHNV and CDR2 YYDKDF (reference sequence). The CDR3 here is CATSRDRGGRVGNTIYF. CDR3 nucleotides: TGTGCCACCAGCAGAGATAGGGGGGGACGCGTCGGAAACACCATATATTTT.

On this clone itself: One end of the junction does not line up with germline, which may come from a read error. The gene calls are TRBV6-1 and TRBJ1-4; TRBD1 matches 11 bases. Per the germline V gene, CDR1 is MNHNS and CDR2 is SASEGT. CDR3 length: 15 residues. CDR3 in amino acids: CASSAGQGAHEQLFF. CDR3 bases: TGTGCCAGCAGTGCAGGACAGGGGGCTCATGAACAACTGTTTTTT.

This chain connects TRBV4-3 to TRBJ1-1; TRBD1 matches at 7 bases. V lost 0 bases to trimming and J lost 6 bases; unmatched junction nucleotides: 10. CDR1 and CDR2 (germline): LGHNA, YSLEER. CDR3 length equals 16 residues. The CDR3 region is CASSQERRGQKAEAFF. The CDR3 coding sequence is TGCGCCAGCAGCCAAGAACGGAGGGGGCAGAAGGCTGAAGCTTTCTTT.

CDR3: CASSPVSVYNEQFF. Here the CDR3 DNA reads TGTGCCAGCAGCCCAGTTAGCGTCTACAATGAGCAGTTCTTC. The chain is built from TRBV11-2 and TRBJ2-1, with D perhaps matching TRBD2 (5 bases). The CDR3 consists of 14 residues. CDR1 and CDR2 from the germline V gene are SGHAT and FQNNGV. Trimming removed 5 bases at V and 3 bases at J, with 11 bases between.

The chain carries TRBV18 and TRBJ1-5, with D possibly being TRBD1 (6 bases). CDR1 and CDR2 from the germline V gene are KGHSH and LQKENI. The V gene lost 5 bases and the J gene lost 6 bases, with 14 bases spanning the gap. CDR3 size: 14 residues. CDR3 residues: CASSARRGGQPQHF. In nucleotides, the CDR3 is TGTGCCAGCTCAGCACGGAGGGGGGGTCAGCCCCAGCATTTT.

The chain joins TRBV7-9 to TRBJ2-5, with 11 nucleotides matching TRBD2. This CDR3 contains 16 residues. Germline V gene sequence: CDR1 SEHNR, CDR2 FQNEAQ (reference sequence). J lost 4 bases, V lost 0 bases, and 4 bases had no gene match. CDR3 region: CASSLASGRAGETQYF. The DNA for the CDR3 is TGTGCCAGCAGCTTAGCTAGCGGGAGGGCCGGAGAGACCCAGTACTTC.

The chain recombines TRBV30 with TRBJ2-1, with D possibly matching TRBD1 (5 bases). This CDR3 contains 13 residues. Trimming left V 2 bases short and J 5 bases short, with 10 bases between. The germline V gene encodes CDR1 GTSNPN and CDR2 SVGIG (reference sequence). CDR3 loop: CAWSLGDDNEQFF. The DNA of the CDR3 is TGTGCCTGGAGTCTAGGGGATGACAATGAGCAGTTCTTC.

The chain combines TRBV15 with TRBJ2-5; the match to TRBD1 covers 9 bases. Germline CDR1 LNHNV, CDR2 YYDKDF (reference sequence). The CDR3 sequence is 15 residues long. V gave up 5 bases and J gave up 4 bases; unmatched junction bases: 8. CDR3 loop: CATSRGQGQGETQYF. In nucleotides, the CDR3 is TGTGCCACCAGCCGAGGACAGGGGCAGGGAGAGACCCAGTACTTC.

The chain recombines TRBV2 with TRBJ2-7; TRBD1 matches 8 bases. Germline lookup yields CDR1 SNHLY and CDR2 FYNNEI. Unmatched junction bases numbered 9, after V lost 7 bases and J lost 1 base. The CDR3 has 15 amino acids. The CDR3 spells CASNGQGPTSYEQYF. The CDR3 nucleotides are TGTGCCAGCAACGGACAGGGCCCCACATCCTACGAGCAGTACTTC.

The chain couples TRBV7-2 to TRBJ1-1; D unresolved. V lost 1 base to trimming and J lost 5 bases, with 8 bases between them. The CDR3 runs to 13 residues. Germline CDR1 and CDR2: SGHTA and FQGNSA. CDR3 amino acids: CASSLGVRTEAFF. The CDR3 DNA reads TGTGCCAGCAGCTTAGGCGTACGGACTGAAGCTTTCTTT.

The rearrangement joins TRBV15 to TRBJ1-3, with 8 bases matching TRBD1. The junction had 3 bases not matched to a gene; V was cut back by 5 bases and J by 3 bases. This CDR3 spans 14 amino acids. Germline-derived CDR1 and CDR2 are LNHNV and YYDKDF (reference sequence). The CDR3 spells CATSGTGYGNTIYF. CDR3 in DNA: TGTGCCACCAGCGGGACAGGATATGGAAACACCATATATTTT.

The chain links TRBV6-4 to TRBJ1-4, with a weak D call TRBD1 (6 bases). V was shortened by 1 base and J by 6 bases, with 15 bases between the two germline ends. The CDR3 covers 16 residues. CDR1 MRHNA and CDR2 SNTAGT come from the germline V gene. This CDR3 is CASSDWAGTYHEKLFF. The CDR3 DNA reads TGTGCCAGCAGTGACTGGGCCGGGACATACCATGAAAAACTGTTTTTT.

In this sample, this clone turned up once. The chain has TRBV6-5 and TRBJ2-7; the match to TRBD2 covers 7 bases. This CDR3 comprises 13 residues. V shed 10 bases, J shed 2 bases, and the junction held 8 bases outside the gene matches. Germline CDR1 and CDR2: MNHEY and SVGAGI. The CDR3 here is CATMGRATYEQYF. Written as DNA, the CDR3 is TGTGCCACCATGGGGAGGGCGACCTACGAGCAGTACTTC.

The gene calls are TRBV5-1 and TRBJ2-1, with D tentatively TRBD1 (7 bases). Trimming left V 3 bases short and J 1 base short, with 17 bases between. Germline V gives CDR1 SGHRS, CDR2 YFSETQ. This CDR3 has 17 amino acids. The CDR3 loop reads CASSWGAQGGSYNEQFF. DNA of the CDR3: TGCGCCAGCAGCTGGGGGGCCCAGGGGGGTTCCTACAATGAGCAGTTCTTC.

This chain links TRBV5-4 with TRBJ1-2; tentatively, D is TRBD1 (5 bases). The CDR3 extends over 14 amino acids. CDR1 SGHNT and CDR2 YYREEE come from the germline V gene (reference sequence). The ends were cut back, 0 bases at V and 3 bases at J, with 9 bases in the middle. CDR3: CASSLAGGDYGYTF. DNA of the CDR3: TGTGCCAGCAGCTTGGCCGGGGGGGACTATGGCTACACCTTC.

The CDR3 DNA reads as TGCGCCAGCAGCCTCCGGGACAGGGAATCACCCCTCCACTTT. Protein product: CASSLRDRESPLHF. This chain links TRBV4-1 with TRBJ1-6; 9 positions agree with TRBD1. The CDR3 has 14 amino acids. V was pared by 4 bases and J by 10 bases, with 5 bases of the junction left unmatched. Germline lookup yields CDR1 MGHRA and CDR2 YSYEKL.